This is a list of T cell receptor beta chains from one sample in a study of blood T cells in healthy people across ages. MiXCR was run by TCRdb on the 5' RACE reads, yielding one entry per CDR3 protein. Of approximately 580,000 distinct CDR3 sequences in the sample, under 30% are singletons; the top ten hold just over 8.5%. This sample also appeared in a second study, on T cells of mothers and their children.

Source material: blood. Source of these receptors: a boy aged 5-17 years in good health. CDR3s include the opening cysteine and the closing phenylalanine or tryptophan. Each record gives: J gene, clone size, D gene, V gene, CDR3 protein, CDR3 DNA. D genes are given only for firm matches. Size is stated for part of the rows, as once, few or many counts, or as a class when the clone is expanded.

J: TRBJ1-1; size: -; D: -; V: TRBV29-1; CDR3: CSVEVGVVAFF; DNA: TGCAGCGTTGAAGTGGGGGTCGTAGCTTTCTTT
J: TRBJ2-1; size: -; D: TRBD2; V: TRBV18; CDR3: CASSLGGLAESYNEQFF; DNA: TGTGCCAGCTCTCTCGGGGGACTAGCGGAGTCCTACAATGAGCAGTTCTTC
J: TRBJ2-3; size: -; D: TRBD2; V: TRBV4-3; CDR3: CASSPMGLAGRTDTQYF; DNA: TGCGCCAGCAGCCCAATGGGACTAGCGGGACGCACAGATACGCAGTATTTT
J: TRBJ1-1; size: few; D: -; V: TRBV12-3/TRBV12-4; CDR3: CASSLVPGKNTEAFF; DNA: TGTGCCAGCAGTTTAGTTCCAGGGAAGAACACTGAAGCTTTCTTT
J: TRBJ2-1; size: few; D: -; V: TRBV12-3/TRBV12-4; CDR3: CASSLGRLPNEQFF; DNA: TGTGCCAGCAGTTTAGGACGACTACCCAATGAGCAGTTCTTC
J: TRBJ2-5; size: -; D: -; V: TRBV7-3; CDR3: CASSFIGGLERETQYF; DNA: TGTGCCAGCAGCTTTATCGGGGGCCTCGAAAGGGAGACCCAGTACTTC
J: TRBJ2-5; size: few; D: -; V: TRBV27; CDR3: CASETGETQYF; DNA: TGTGCCAGCGAGACTGGGGAGACCCAGTACTTC
J: TRBJ2-7; size: -; D: TRBD1; V: TRBV2; CDR3: CASSEEDRSLYEQYF; DNA: TGTGCCAGCAGTGAAGAGGACAGGTCGCTCTACGAGCAGTACTTC
J: TRBJ2-2; size: -; D: TRBD2; V: TRBV13; CDR3: CASSLGVAGAGELFF; DNA: TGTGCCAGCAGCTTAGGGGTAGCGGGAGCCGGGGAGCTGTTTTTT
J: TRBJ1-1; size: -; D: -; V: TRBV6-2/TRBV6-3; CDR3: CASSFLYTEAFF; DNA: TGTGCCAGCAGTTTCCTGTACACTGAAGCTTTCTTT